The rows below give T cell receptor beta chains drawn from one sample of a study of T cell changes during pregnancy in multiple sclerosis. The assay was immunoSEQ multiplex PCR, and TCRdb's table has in-frame clones only and misses some. The profile shows some 37,000 clones, almost 95% of them singletons. The sequenced sample consisted of PBMCs (not recorded whether the cells were cultured). These TCRs come from a female donor with multiple sclerosis, enrolled in a pregnancy study. CDR3s include the opening cysteine and the closing phenylalanine or tryptophan. D genes are given only for firm matches. For some rows the clone size is stated as once, few or many, or as a class when expanded; others skip it.

TRBJ1-1,.,.,TRBV9,CASGETLNTEAFF,TGTGCCAGCGGGGAGACATTGAACACTGAAGCTTTCTTT
TRBJ2-1,.,TRBD2,TRBV28,CASSFGKGTSREQFF,TGTGCCAGCAGTTTTGGGAAGGGGACTAGTCGGGAGCAGTTCTTC
TRBJ1-2,.,TRBD1,TRBV7-3,CASSLTGQGNHGYTF,TGTGCCAGCAGCTTAACGGGACAGGGAAACCATGGCTACACCTTC
TRBJ1-1,.,.,TRBV5-1,CASSLFWVLETEAFF,TGCGCCAGCAGCTTGTTCTGGGTTCTGGAGACTGAAGCTTTCTTT
TRBJ2-3,.,TRBD2,TRBV18,CASSQTFSGGTDTQYF,TGTGCCAGCTCACAAACCTTTAGCGGGGGCACAGATACGCAGTATTTT
TRBJ2-2,.,.,TRBV5-1,CASSLVGGIAGELFF,TGCGCCAGCAGCTTGGTCGGAGGGATCGCCGGGGAGCTGTTTTTT
TRBJ1-2,.,TRBD1,TRBV28,CASSFAGTGGSLGYGYTF,TGTGCCAGCAGTTTCGCCGGGACAGGGGGCTCTTTAGGCTATGGCTACACCTTC
TRBJ1-1,.,.,TRBV30,CAWSQEGALEAFF,TGTGCCTGGAGTCAAGAGGGTGCGCTTGAAGCTTTCTTT
TRBJ1-1,.,.,TRBV6-5,CASSRTGGREAFF,TGTGCCAGCAGTAGGACCGGGGGTCGTGAAGCTTTCTTT
TRBJ1-3,.,.,TRBV7-2,CASSLVGSSGNTIYF,TGTGCCAGCAGCTTAGTGGGCAGCTCTGGAAACACCATATATTTT
TRBJ1-1,.,.,TRBV4-3,CASSHEAFTLEDTEAFF,TGCGCCAGCAGCCACGAGGCCTTTACCCTCGAGGACACTGAAGCTTTCTTT
TRBJ2-1,.,.,TRBV7-2,CASSPRNQGLNLIKQFF,TGTGCCAGCAGCCCCCGAAATCAGGGACTTAACCTAATAAAGCAGTTCTTC
TRBJ2-7,.,.,TRBV18,CASSPWYPYEQYF,TGTGCCAGCTCACCCTGGTACCCATACGAGCAGTACTTC
TRBJ2-2,once,.,TRBV12-5,CASGLTPGPGTGELFF,TGTGCTAGTGGTTTGACTCCTGGGCCGGGCACCGGGGAGCTGTTTTTT
TRBJ2-4,.,.,TRBV28,CASSSPGHDLAKNIQYF,TGTGCCAGCAGTTCCCCTGGACACGACCTAGCCAAAAACATTCAGTACTTC
TRBJ1-2,.,TRBD1,TRBV6-5,CASSLRDRNGYTF,TGTGCCAGCAGCCTAAGGGACAGGAATGGCTACACCTTC
TRBJ2-3,.,TRBD2,TRBV6-5,CASRGGLHTDTQYF,TGTGCCAGCAGGGGGGGACTACACACAGATACGCAGTATTTT
TRBJ2-7,.,TRBD1,TRBV11-2,CASSLRGGQGPPYEQYF,TGTGCCAGCAGCTTAAGAGGAGGACAGGGACCTCCTTACGAGCAGTACTTC
TRBJ2-1,.,.,TRBV21-1,CASSKFGAQQFF,TGTGCCAGCAGCAAGTTTGGGGCCCAGCAGTTCTTC
TRBJ1-5,.,.,TRBV27,CASRVQGGNQPQHF,TGTGCCAGCAGAGTACAGGGAGGGAATCAGCCCCAGCATTTT
TRBJ1-3,few,.,TRBV10-3,CAISESSLGNTIYF,TGTGCCATCAGTGAGTCGAGCCTTGGAAACACCATATATTTT
TRBJ2-1,.,TRBD2,TRBV7-2,CASSPGLAVGVF,TGTGCCAGCAGCCCGGGACTAGCGGTAGGGGTCTTC
TRBJ1-3,.,.,TRBV21-1,CASSNHGTLNTIYF,TGTGCCAGCAGCAACCACGGGACCCTAAACACCATATATTTT
TRBJ1-2,once,.,TRBV5-1,CASTASGDQRGYTF,TGCGCCAGCACAGCTTCGGGGGACCAGCGGGGCTACACCTTC
TRBJ2-1,.,.,TRBV7-2,CASSLHPDVRVSEQFF,TGTGCCAGCAGCTTACACCCGGACGTCCGGGTGAGTGAGCAGTTCTTC
TRBJ1-5,.,.,TRBV2,CASSGTSDQPQHF,TGTGCCAGCAGTGGGACATCTGATCAGCCCCAGCATTTT
TRBJ1-2,.,.,TRBV10-3,CAISDREGGYTF,TGTGCCATCAGTGACAGGGAGGGTGGCTACACCTTC
TRBJ2-7,.,TRBD1,TRBV18,CASSRDRSSYEQYF,TGTGCCAGCTCGCGGGACAGGAGCTCCTACGAGCAGTACTTC
TRBJ1-1,.,.,TRBV9,CASSPHTGTANTEAFF,TGTGCCAGCAGCCCCCACACCGGGACGGCGAACACTGAAGCTTTCTTT
TRBJ1-4,.,.,TRBV30,CAWQPRQGPTNEKLFF,TGTGCCTGGCAACCTCGCCAGGGACCAACTAATGAAAAACTGTTTTTT
TRBJ2-3,.,.,TRBV10-2,CASSPDSVVDTQYF,TGCGCCAGCAGCCCGGACAGCGTCGTAGATACGCAGTATTTT
TRBJ2-6,.,.,TRBV6-1,CASSELSGANVLTF,TGTGCCAGCAGTGAACTTTCTGGGGCCAACGTCCTGACTTTC
TRBJ1-2,.,.,TRBV28,CASRRDYGYTF,TGTGCCAGCAGACGGGACTATGGCTACACCTTC
TRBJ1-2,.,.,TRBV20-1,CSAGRDDGYTF,TGCAGTGCGGGGAGGGACGATGGCTACACCTTC
TRBJ2-1,.,.,TRBV4-2,CASSQDIGGRGGQFF,TGTGCCAGCAGCCAAGATATTGGAGGGCGAGGGGGGCAGTTCTTC
TRBJ1-2,.,.,TRBV5-6,CASSATGFYGYTF,TGTGCCAGCAGCGCTACAGGGTTCTATGGCTACACCTTC
TRBJ2-7,.,.,TRBV9,CASSVGSPLTSYEQYF,TGTGCCAGCAGCGTAGGAAGTCCGCTAACCTCCTACGAGCAGTACTTC
TRBJ1-5,.,.,TRBV19,CASSIRTAYSNQPQHF,TGTGCCAGTAGTATAAGGACAGCCTATAGCAATCAGCCCCAGCATTTT
TRBJ1-2,.,.,TRBV6-1,CASSEAAGGPSLPEGYTF,TGTGCCAGCAGTGAAGCGGCCGGGGGCCCCTCTCTCCCGGAGGGCTACACCTTC
TRBJ2-5,.,TRBD1,TRBV27,CASRNRGGETQYF,TGTGCCAGCAGAAACAGGGGTGGGGAGACCCAGTACTTC
TRBJ2-1,.,.,TRBV11-1,CASSFRVGYNEQFF,TGTGCCAGCAGCTTCAGGGTTGGGTACAATGAGCAGTTCTTC
TRBJ1-2,.,.,TRBV5-1,CASSLGGPAVLWWF,TGCGCCAGCAGCTTGGGAGGACCCGCCGTCTTATGGTGGTTC
TRBJ2-6,.,.,TRBV29-1,CSVTPGSGANVLTF,TGCAGCGTTACCCCAGGGTCTGGGGCCAACGTCCTGACTTTC
TRBJ1-2,.,TRBD1,TRBV5-4,CASSSGTGGSINYGYTF,TGTGCCAGCAGCTCCGGGACAGGGGGCTCCATAAACTATGGCTACACCTTC
TRBJ1-4,.,.,TRBV4-3,CASSRQWGEDEKLFF,TGCGCCAGCAGCCGCCAGTGGGGGGAGGATGAAAAACTGTTTTTT
TRBJ2-7,.,.,TRBV30,CAWSVRPGMYEQYF,TGTGCCTGGAGTGTACGCCCAGGGATGTACGAGCAGTACTTC
TRBJ1-5,.,TRBD1,TRBV12-5,CASGLGGVTGANQPQHF,TGTGCTAGTGGTCTAGGGGGGGTGACAGGGGCTAATCAGCCCCAGCATTTT
TRBJ2-5,.,TRBD1,TRBV5-1,CASSPGQGATETQYF,TGCGCCAGCAGCCCGGGACAGGGGGCAACGGAGACCCAGTACTTC
TRBJ1-1,.,.,TRBV28,CASTQGTEAFF,TGTGCCAGCACACAGGGTACTGAAGCTTTCTTT
TRBJ2-1,.,TRBD2,TRBV5-1,CASSLRTSGRGYNEQFF,TGCGCCAGCAGCCTACGGACTAGCGGGAGGGGGTACAATGAGCAGTTCTTC
TRBJ2-7,.,.,TRBV7-2,CASIYQTGEGEQYF,TGTGCCAGCATCTACCAGACAGGGGAGGGCGAGCAGTACTTC
TRBJ2-7,.,TRBD1,TRBV27,CASSPQGAAAYEQYF,TGTGCCAGCAGTCCACAGGGGGCAGCCGCCTACGAGCAGTACTTC
TRBJ1-1,.,TRBD1,TRBV5-6,CASSLGQGTDTEAFF,TGTGCCAGCAGCTTGGGACAGGGGACGGACACTGAAGCTTTCTTT